This T cell receptor (beta chain) was retrieved from a study of blood T cell repertoires in COVID-19. Study-wide background: Whether acute or convalescent, the COVID-19 samples came from the United States, Italy and Spain. PBMCs, B-cell-depleted T cells, or T cells were the source of the cDNA or gDNA that made up the material.

Authors' methods: Estimation of nucleated cell counts was performed using reference gene primer amplification. Some clones are missing from TCRdb's copy, which holds only in-frame ones; the method was immunoSEQ multiplex PCR. The DNA gave D and trimming, while V, J and clone size come from that table. The repertoire holds about 140,000 clones, roughly three quarters seen once, with less than 5.5% in the top ten. Germline V lookup: CDR1 LGHNA, CDR2 YNFKEQ. The CDR3 contains 16 residues. Trimming took off 3 bases at V and 5 bases at J, with 17 bases between the two ends. This clone was counted between two and nine times.

The sequenced material came from peripheral blood. This clonotype was obtained from a man aged 55 to 69 with acute or convalescent COVID-19. V is TRBV4-2 and J is TRBJ2-1, with D possibly matching TRBD1 (6 bases). In DNA, the CDR3 is TGTGCCAGCAGCCAGGGGGCTCAAATGGGAAACAATGAGCAGTTCTTC. It codes for CASSQGAQMGNNEQFF.